These 11 T cell receptor beta chains were sequenced from one sample in a study of shared clonotypes between healthy human individuals. Naive CD8 cells were CD45RO-negative, positively selected for CCR7, excluding terminally differentiated effector memory CD45RA+ cells. Assay used: immunoSEQ multiplex PCR; TCRdb lists only in-frame clones, some missing. The repertoire holds around 640,000 clones, with 96% as singletons. Material: naive CD8+ T cells sorted from blood. All receptors derive from a woman aged 25 to 39 in good health.

The chain recombines TRBV27 with TRBJ1-3, with D perhaps TRBD1 (5 bases). Trimming shortened V by 6 bases and J by 0 bases, and 12 bases separated the two germline ends. Germline CDR1 reads MNHEY; CDR2 reads SMNVEV (reference sequence). The CDR3 loop spans 15 amino acids. CDR3 residues: CASRAGTSSGNTIYF. The CDR3 DNA is TGTGCCAGCAGAGCAGGGACCAGCTCTGGAAACACCATATATTTT.

J is TRBJ1-2 and V is TRBV29-1; 7 positions match TRBD1. V shed 0 bases and J 3 bases; nucleotides not matched to a gene: 13. CDR3 length equals 17 residues. Germline CDR1 and CDR2: SQVTM and ANQGSEA. In DNA, the CDR3 is TGCAGCGTTGAAGATCCGGGACAGAGGTTCTTCGACTATGGCTACACCTTC. This codes for CSVEDPGQRFFDYGYTF.

On this clone: The same CDR3 can be traced to other DNA sequences in this sample. V and J are TRBV11-2 and TRBJ2-1; D uncertain. V lost 1 base and J lost 5, with 3 bases in between. Germline loops: CDR1 SGHAT, CDR2 FQNNGV. The CDR3 sequence is 12 residues long. The CDR3 nucleotides are TGTGCCAGCAGCTTAGGAAACAATGAGCAGTTCTTC. This sequence encodes CASSLGNNEQFF. The full variable domain, completed using reference TRBV11-2 and TRBJ2-1, is EAGVAQSPRYKIIEKRQSVAFWCNPISGHATLYWYQQILGQGPKLLIQFQNNGVVDDSQLPKDRFSAERLKGVDSTLKIQPAKLEDSAVYLCASSLGNNEQFFGPGTRLTVL.

The chain uses TRBV27 and TRBJ2-7; 11 bases are shared with TRBD1. Germline CDR1 and CDR2: MNHEY and SMNVEV (reference sequence). V lost 1 base and J lost 0; bases outside the gene matches: 2. The CDR3 is made up of 16 amino acids. CDR3 coding DNA: TGTGCCAGCAGTTTATATGGGACAGGGGGCTCCTACGAGCAGTACTTC. Translation gives CASSLYGTGGSYEQYF.

V gene TRBV4-1 combines with J gene TRBJ2-2; TRBD2 is a possible D gene (5 bases). Germline V lookup: CDR1 MGHRA, CDR2 YSYEKL. The CDR3 extends over 14 amino acids. Trimming cost V 0 bases and J 5 bases, with 7 bases left between them. The CDR3 here is CASSQDSETGELFF. The CDR3 DNA reads TGCGCCAGCAGCCAAGATAGCGAGACCGGGGAGCTGTTTTTT.

V is TRBV5-1 and J is TRBJ1-1; 8 bases are a match to TRBD1. The CDR3 has 14 residues. Germline CDR1 SGHRS, CDR2 YFSETQ. J gave up 5 bases and V 3 bases, and 6 bases lay outside the gene matches. CDR3 protein: CASSSTGGSTEAFF. The CDR3 region has the DNA TGCGCCAGCAGCTCAACAGGGGGGAGTACTGAAGCTTTCTTT.

The chain links TRBV4-1 to TRBJ1-6, with 8 nucleotides matching TRBD1. Germline assignment: CDR1 MGHRA and CDR2 YSYEKL. The CDR3 is made up of 16 amino acids. V dropped 1 base and J dropped 7; count of bases not matched to a gene: 6. CDR3 bases: TGCGCCAGCAGCCAAGGAGGCCAGGGGGCCAATTCACCCCTCCACTTT. Residues: CASSQGGQGANSPLHF.

The V gene is TRBV27, the J gene TRBJ2-7; 9 nucleotides line up with TRBD1. This CDR3 is built from 13 residues. The V and J ends lost 5 bases and 5 bases, in that order; junction bases with no gene match: 4. Germline V CDR1 and CDR2: MNHEY, SMNVEV (reference sequence). The CDR3 spells CASSTDRGDEQYF. Written as DNA, the CDR3 is TGTGCCAGCAGTACGGACAGGGGTGACGAGCAGTACTTC.

About this clone itself: The same CDR3 can be traced to other DNA sequences in this sample. The chain recombines TRBV2 with TRBJ2-7; D not resolved. Germline V gene data show CDR1 as SNHLY and CDR2 as FYNNEI. The CDR3 is 12 amino acids. The V end lost 6 bases, the J end lost 1 base, and 7 bases lay between the germline ends. The CDR3 sequence: CASRSSSYEQYF. The CDR3 DNA is TGTGCCAGCAGATCTAGTTCCTACGAGCAGTACTTC.

V gene TRBV5-1 combines with J gene TRBJ1-1; TRBD1 agrees at 11 bases. J lost 3 bases, V lost 4 bases, and 5 bases had no gene match. This CDR3 has 15 residues. The V gene's germline CDR1 is SGHRS and CDR2 YFSETQ. CDR3 nucleotides: TGCGCCAGCAGCCAGTGGGACAGGGGGGACACTGAAGCTTTCTTT. Its protein is CASSQWDRGDTEAFF. Drawing the rest from reference TRBV5-1 and TRBJ1-1, the complete variable domain is KAGVTQTPRYLIKTRGQQVTLSCSPISGHRSVSWYQQTPGQGLQFLFEYFSETQRNKGNFPGRFSGRQFSNSRSEMNVSTLELGDSALYLCASSQWDRGDTEAFFGQGTRLTVV.

The rearrangement links TRBV5-1 to TRBJ2-3; 7 positions agree with TRBD1. J gave up 4 bases and V 4 bases, and 3 bases lay outside the gene matches. The germline gives CDR1 SGHRS, CDR2 YFSETQ. The CDR3 spans 13 residues. This CDR3 reads CASSATGADTQYF. For the CDR3, the DNA is TGCGCCAGCAGCGCCACAGGGGCAGATACGCAGTATTTT. Together with reference TRBV5-1 and TRBJ2-3, the CDR3 gives the full variable domain: KAGVTQTPRYLIKTRGQQVTLSCSPISGHRSVSWYQQTPGQGLQFLFEYFSETQRNKGNFPGRFSGRQFSNSRSEMNVSTLELGDSALYLCASSATGADTQYFGPGTRLTVL.